This T cell receptor (beta chain) was identified in a study of cytomegalovirus exposure and HLA in healthy donors. A multiplex PCR was run with 60 Vbeta primers and 13 Jbeta primers. Clones were read by immunoSEQ multiplex PCR, and TCRdb kept only the in-frame ones, dropping some. The data contain some 150,000 clones, over 65% of them singletons. The junction had 11 bases not matched to a gene; V was cut back by 4 bases and J by 0 bases. This CDR3 is 19 amino acids long. Germline-derived CDR1 and CDR2 are ENHRY and SYGVKD. Turning to this clone: Its antigen is as yet unknown.

Regarding the study as a whole: Later work found that TCR association rates differed between HLA loci; DRB1 had the most and HLA-C the fewest. One cluster of highly shared sequence variants probably arose as a sequencing artifact. Donors belonging to an Asian-associated ancestry cluster reportedly showed fewer N-insertions in productive TCRs than the roughly 670-donor mean, according to what a later analysis found.

This clonotype originated in a female donor in good health and CMV-seropositive. The material sequenced was PBMCs. The V and J genes are TRBV10-3 and TRBJ2-1; 11 nucleotides agree with TRBD2. CDR3 protein: CAISGPLAGGPSSYNEQFF. CDR3 coding DNA: TGTGCCATCAGTGGTCCTCTAGCGGGGGGCCCTAGCTCCTACAATGAGCAGTTCTTC.